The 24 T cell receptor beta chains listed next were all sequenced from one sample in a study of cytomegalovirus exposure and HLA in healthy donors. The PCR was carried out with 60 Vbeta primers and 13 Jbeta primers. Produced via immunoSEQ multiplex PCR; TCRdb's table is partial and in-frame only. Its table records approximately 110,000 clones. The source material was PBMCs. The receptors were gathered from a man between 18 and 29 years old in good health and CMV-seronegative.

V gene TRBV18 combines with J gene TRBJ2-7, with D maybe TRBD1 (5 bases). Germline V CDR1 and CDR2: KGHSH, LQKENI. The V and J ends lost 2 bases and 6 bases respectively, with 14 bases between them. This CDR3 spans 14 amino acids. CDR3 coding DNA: TGTGCCAGCTCACCAGACAGTCGACTTGGCGAGCAGTACTTC. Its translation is CASSPDSRLGEQYF.

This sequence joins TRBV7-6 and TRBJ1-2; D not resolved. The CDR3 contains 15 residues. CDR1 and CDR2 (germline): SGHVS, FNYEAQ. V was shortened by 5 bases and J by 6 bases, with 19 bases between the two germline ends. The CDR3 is CASSLLRTAVDGYTF. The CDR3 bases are TGTGCCAGCAGCCTTTTGAGGACTGCTGTCGATGGCTACACCTTC.

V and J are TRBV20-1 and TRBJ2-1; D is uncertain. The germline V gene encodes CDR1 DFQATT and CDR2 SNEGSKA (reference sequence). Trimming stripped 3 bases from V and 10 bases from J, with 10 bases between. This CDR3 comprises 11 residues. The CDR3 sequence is CSARSPGEQFF. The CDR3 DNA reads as TGCAGTGCTAGGAGCCCCGGGGAGCAGTTCTTC.

CDR3 protein: CAWSVWNRAYQPQHF. The CDR3 coding sequence is TGTGCCTGGAGTGTATGGAACAGAGCTTATCAGCCCCAGCATTTT. V usage is TRBV30 and J usage is TRBJ1-5; D is uncertain. Trimming removed 0 bases from V and 5 bases from J, with 14 bases in between. CDR3 length: 15 residues. In germline, CDR1 is GTSNPN, CDR2 SVGIG (reference sequence).

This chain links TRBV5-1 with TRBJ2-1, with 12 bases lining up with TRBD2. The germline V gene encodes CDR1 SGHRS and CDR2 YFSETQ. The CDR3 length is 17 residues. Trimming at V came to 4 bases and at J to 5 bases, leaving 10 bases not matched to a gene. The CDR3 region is CASSQELAGGPDNEQFF. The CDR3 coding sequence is TGCGCCAGCAGCCAGGAACTAGCGGGAGGACCCGACAATGAGCAGTTCTTC.

CDR3 in amino acids: CASKLGTSGYEQYF. Written as DNA, the CDR3 is TGTGCCAGCAAACTCGGGACTAGCGGCTACGAGCAGTACTTC. The V gene is TRBV6-5, the J gene TRBJ2-7; 11 positions agree with TRBD2. V dropped 7 bases and J dropped 3; count of bases not matched to a gene: 5. The CDR3 loop spans 14 amino acids. Germline lookup yields CDR1 MNHEY and CDR2 SVGAGI.

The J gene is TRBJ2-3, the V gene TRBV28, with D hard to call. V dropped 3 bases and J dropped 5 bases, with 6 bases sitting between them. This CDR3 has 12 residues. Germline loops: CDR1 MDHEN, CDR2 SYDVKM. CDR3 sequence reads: CASSLLRDTQYF. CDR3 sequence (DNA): TGTGCCAGCAGTTTGCTGCGAGATACGCAGTATTTT.

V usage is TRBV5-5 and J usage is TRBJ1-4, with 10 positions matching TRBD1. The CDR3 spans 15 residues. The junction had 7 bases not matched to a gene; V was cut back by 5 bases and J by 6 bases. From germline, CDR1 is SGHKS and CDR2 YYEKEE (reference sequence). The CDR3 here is CASRPGDRGDEKLFF. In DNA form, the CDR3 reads TGTGCCAGCAGACCCGGGGACAGGGGAGATGAAAAACTGTTTTTT.

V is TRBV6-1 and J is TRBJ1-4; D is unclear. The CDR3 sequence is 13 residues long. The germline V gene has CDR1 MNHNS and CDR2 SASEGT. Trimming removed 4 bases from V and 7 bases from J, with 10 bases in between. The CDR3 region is CASSVLPVEKLFF. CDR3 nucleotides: TGTGCCAGCAGTGTATTGCCAGTTGAAAAACTGTTTTTT.

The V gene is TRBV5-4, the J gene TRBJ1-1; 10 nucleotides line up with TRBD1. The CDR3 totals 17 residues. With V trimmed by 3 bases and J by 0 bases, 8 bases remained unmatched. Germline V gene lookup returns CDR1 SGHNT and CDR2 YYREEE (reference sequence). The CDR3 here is CASSYAPGQGMNTEAFF. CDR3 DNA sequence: TGTGCCAGCAGCTATGCGCCGGGACAGGGGATGAACACTGAAGCTTTCTTT.

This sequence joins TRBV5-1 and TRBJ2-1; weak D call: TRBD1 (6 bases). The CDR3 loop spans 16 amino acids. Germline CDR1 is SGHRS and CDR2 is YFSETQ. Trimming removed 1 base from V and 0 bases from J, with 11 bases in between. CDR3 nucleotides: TGCGCCAGCAGCTTGTCAGGGGTTAACTCCTACAATGAGCAGTTCTTC. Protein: CASSLSGVNSYNEQFF.

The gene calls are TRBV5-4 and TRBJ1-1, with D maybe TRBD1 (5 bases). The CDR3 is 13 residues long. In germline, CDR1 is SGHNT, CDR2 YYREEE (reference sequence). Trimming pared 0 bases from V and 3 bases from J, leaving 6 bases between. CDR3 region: CASSLGGDTEAFF. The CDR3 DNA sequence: TGTGCCAGCAGCTTGGGGGGGGACACTGAAGCTTTCTTT.

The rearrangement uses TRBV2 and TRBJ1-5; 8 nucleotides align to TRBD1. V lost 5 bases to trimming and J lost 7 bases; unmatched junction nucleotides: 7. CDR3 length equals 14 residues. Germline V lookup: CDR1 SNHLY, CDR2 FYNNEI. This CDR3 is CASSSQGAGQPQHF. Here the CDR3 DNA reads TGTGCCAGCAGTTCTCAGGGGGCCGGACAGCCCCAGCATTTT.

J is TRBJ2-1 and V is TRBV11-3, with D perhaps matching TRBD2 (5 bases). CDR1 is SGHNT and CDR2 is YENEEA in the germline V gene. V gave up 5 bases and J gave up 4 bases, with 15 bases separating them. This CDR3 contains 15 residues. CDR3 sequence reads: CASSPRWGVYNEQFF. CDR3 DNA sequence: TGTGCCAGCAGCCCCCGCTGGGGAGTGTACAATGAGCAGTTCTTC. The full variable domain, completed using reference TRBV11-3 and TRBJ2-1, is EAGVVQSPRYKIIEKKQPVAFWCNPISGHNTLYWYLQNLGQGPELLIRYENEEAVDDSQLPKDRFSAERLKGVDSTLKIQPAELGDSAVYLCASSPRWGVYNEQFFGPGTRLTVL.

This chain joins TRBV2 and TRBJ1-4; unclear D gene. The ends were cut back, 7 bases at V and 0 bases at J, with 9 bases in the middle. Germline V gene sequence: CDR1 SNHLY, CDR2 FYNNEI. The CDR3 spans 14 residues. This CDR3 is CASNTGPTNEKLFF. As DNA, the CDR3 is TGTGCCAGCAATACGGGTCCAACTAATGAAAAACTGTTTTTT.

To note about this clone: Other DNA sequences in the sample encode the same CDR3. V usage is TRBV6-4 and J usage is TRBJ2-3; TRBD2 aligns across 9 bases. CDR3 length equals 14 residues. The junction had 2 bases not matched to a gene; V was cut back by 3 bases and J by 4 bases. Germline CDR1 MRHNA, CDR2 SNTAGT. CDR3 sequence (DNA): TGTGCCAGCAGTGATAGCGGGGGCGCAGATACGCAGTATTTT. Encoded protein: CASSDSGGADTQYF.

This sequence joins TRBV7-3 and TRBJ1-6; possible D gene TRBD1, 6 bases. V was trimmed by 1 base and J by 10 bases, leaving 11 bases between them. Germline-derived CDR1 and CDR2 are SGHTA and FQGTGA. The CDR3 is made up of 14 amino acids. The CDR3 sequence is CASSLIGGGSPLHF. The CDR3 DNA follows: TGTGCCAGCAGCTTAATAGGGGGGGGGTCACCCCTCCACTTT.

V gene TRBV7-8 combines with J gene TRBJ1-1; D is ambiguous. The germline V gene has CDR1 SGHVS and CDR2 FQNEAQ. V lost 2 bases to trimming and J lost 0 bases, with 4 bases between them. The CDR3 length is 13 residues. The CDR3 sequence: CASSLLVNTEAFF. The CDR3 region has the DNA TGTGCCAGCAGCTTATTAGTGAACACTGAAGCTTTCTTT.

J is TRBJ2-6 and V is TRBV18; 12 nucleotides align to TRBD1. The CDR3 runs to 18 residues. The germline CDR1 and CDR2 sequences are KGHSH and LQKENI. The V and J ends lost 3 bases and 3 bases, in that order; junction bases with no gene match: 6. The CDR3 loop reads CASSPTGTGGGGANVLTF. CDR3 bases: TGTGCCAGCTCACCCACCGGGACAGGGGGCGGTGGGGCCAACGTCCTGACTTTC.

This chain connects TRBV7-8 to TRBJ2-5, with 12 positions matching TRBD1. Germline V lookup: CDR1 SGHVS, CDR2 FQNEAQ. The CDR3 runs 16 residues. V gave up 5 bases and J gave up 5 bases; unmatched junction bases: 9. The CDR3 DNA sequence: TGTGCCAGCAGCCTTTCGGGACAGGGGGCTTTGGAGACCCAGTACTTC. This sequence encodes CASSLSGQGALETQYF.

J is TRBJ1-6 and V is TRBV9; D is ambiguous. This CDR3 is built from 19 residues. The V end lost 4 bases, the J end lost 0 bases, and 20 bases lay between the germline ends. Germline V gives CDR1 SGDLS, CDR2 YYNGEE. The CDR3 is CASSPRPGRKSSYNSPLHF. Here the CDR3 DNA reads TGTGCCAGCAGCCCAAGACCCGGGAGAAAGAGCTCCTATAATTCACCCCTCCACTTT.

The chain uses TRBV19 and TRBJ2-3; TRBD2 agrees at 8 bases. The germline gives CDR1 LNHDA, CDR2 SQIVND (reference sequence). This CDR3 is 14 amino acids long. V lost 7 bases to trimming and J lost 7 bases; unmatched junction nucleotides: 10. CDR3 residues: CASNPSGLAYTQYF. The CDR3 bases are TGTGCCAGTAACCCTAGCGGGCTCGCTTATACGCAGTATTTT.

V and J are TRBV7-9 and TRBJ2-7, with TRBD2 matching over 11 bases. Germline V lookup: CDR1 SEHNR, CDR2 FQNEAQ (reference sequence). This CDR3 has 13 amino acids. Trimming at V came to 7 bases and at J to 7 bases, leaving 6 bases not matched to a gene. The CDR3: CASTYGTSGEQYF. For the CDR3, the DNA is TGTGCCAGCACCTACGGGACTAGCGGAGAGCAGTACTTC.

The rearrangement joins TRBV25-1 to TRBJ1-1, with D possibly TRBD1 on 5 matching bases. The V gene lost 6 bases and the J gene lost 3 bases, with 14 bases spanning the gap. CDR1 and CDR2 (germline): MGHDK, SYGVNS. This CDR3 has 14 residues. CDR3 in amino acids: CASSSLRDDTEAFF. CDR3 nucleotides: TGTGCCAGCAGCTCGCTCAGGGATGACACTGAAGCTTTCTTT.